The sequence of this TCR beta chain was determined in a study of early T cells in non-severe SARS-CoV-2 infection. Across the whole study: Sequenced material consisted of bulk RNA (from unsorted whole blood), and chains were unpaired. Study-level points and caveats: The matching step, a VDJdb search, favored anti-spike CD8 responses and missed private and CD4 specificities.

V lost 6 bases to trimming and J lost 3 bases; unmatched junction nucleotides: 14. The CDR3 consists of 18 residues. Germline V gene data show CDR1 as MRHNA and CDR2 as SNTAGT. Unique molecular identifiers were affixed to single, distinct cDNA molecules. One entry per CDR3 protein, called by TCRdb with MiXCR from the 5' RACE reads. The sample shows approximately 65,000 distinct CDR3 sequences, approximately 11% of them seen only once. This clonotype was counted between two and nine times. What it recognizes is unknown. The sequence derives from an adult who was a healthcare worker with PCR-confirmed SARS-CoV-2 infection or an uninfected control (not recorded which). The chain uses TRBV6-4 and TRBJ1-6; 7 positions agree with TRBD1. Sequences were derived from whole blood, sampled at baseline. Here the CDR3 reads CASSRQPRDRVYNSPLHF. CDR3 DNA sequence: TGTGCCAGCAGCCGGCAGCCAAGGGACAGAGTCTATAATTCACCCCTCCACTTT.